Described below is a single T cell receptor beta chain sequence and its context. This record belongs to a study of blood T cell repertoires in COVID-19. About the research overall: COVID-19 samples, acute and convalescent, were from the United States, Italy and Spain. PBMCs, B-cell-depleted T cells, or T cells provided the cDNA or gDNA that made up the material.

Source study methods: Using reference gene primer amplification, nucleated cell counts were estimated. The data were produced by immunoSEQ multiplex PCR, yet TCRdb's version contains in-frame clones alone and is incomplete. That table is the source of V, J and clone size, and D and trimming were worked out from the DNA. The table has about 110,000 clones, more than 80% seen once; the top ten hold roughly 4.4%. The sample comprised peripheral blood. The TCR sequence derives from a woman aged 45-65 years with acute or convalescent COVID-19.

In nucleotides, the CDR3 is TGTGCCAGCAGCTTACGGGTTCTGAACACCGGGGAGCTGTTTTTT. Translating gives CASSLRVLNTGELFF. This sequence joins TRBV7-2 and TRBJ2-2, with D unresolved. V shed 2 bases and J shed 1 base, with 8 bases lying between them. Looked up from germline, CDR1 is SGHTA and CDR2 is FQGNSA. The CDR3 runs to 15 residues.